The rows below give T cell receptor beta chains drawn from one sample of a study of shared clonotypes between healthy human individuals. Only in-frame clones appear in the TCRdb table, and some are missing; sequencing was by immunoSEQ multiplex PCR. The sample yields roughly 650,000 clones, roughly 95% seen once. Sequenced material: naive CD8+ T cells sorted from blood. These receptors were obtained from a woman aged 25-40 years in good health. CDR3s include the opening cysteine and the closing phenylalanine or tryptophan. A D gene is named only where the DNA matches it firmly.

cdr3_nt cdr3_aa j_call v_call d_call cdr3_length
TGTGCCAGCAGTTCGCGTCCGACCGTCCACTACGAGCAGTACTTC CASSSRPTVHYEQYF TRBJ2-7 TRBV28 - 15
TGTGCCAGCAGCGAAATTCCCGGGGCGGCGGCAGATACGCAGTATTTT CASSEIPGAAADTQYF TRBJ2-3 TRBV6-1 - 16
TGTGCCAGCAGTTCCAACAGGGGCCGGACTGAAGCTTTCTTT CASSSNRGRTEAFF TRBJ1-1 TRBV27 TRBD1 14
TGTGCCAGCAGCCGGGGACTAGCGGGAGTAGGCTACAATGAGCAGTTCTTC CASSRGLAGVGYNEQFF TRBJ2-1 TRBV7-2 TRBD2 17
TGTGCCAGCAGCTTAGAGTTTTTGTCAGCCACCCTATCTGGGGCCAACGTCCTGACTTTC CASSLEFLSATLSGANVLTF TRBJ2-6 TRBV11-2 - 20
TGTGCCAGTAGTATATGGCTAGCGGGAGAGGGGGACAATGAGCAGTTCTTC CASSIWLAGEGDNEQFF TRBJ2-1 TRBV19 TRBD2 17
TGTGCCAGCAGACCCTCCGGGACTAGCGGGACGTGGAGCTCCTACGAGCAGTACTTC CASRPSGTSGTWSSYEQYF TRBJ2-7 TRBV28 TRBD2 19
TGTGCCAGCGCTAATTCGGGAGGGCTATACAATGAGCAGTTCTTC CASANSGGLYNEQFF TRBJ2-1 TRBV6-5 TRBD2 15
TGTGCCAGCAGTCCACTGGAGGGGGGGTACGAGCAGTACTTC CASSPLEGGYEQYF TRBJ2-7 TRBV27 - 14
TGTGCCAGCAGTGGAGGCCTCAAGACAGGATATAATTCACCCCTCCACTTT CASSGGLKTGYNSPLHF TRBJ1-6 TRBV6-1 - 17
TGTGCCAGCAGTCCGCGGGATGGAATCGGGGAGCTGTTTTTT CASSPRDGIGELFF TRBJ2-2 TRBV28 - 14
TGTGCCAGCAGCAAACCGACTGATGGCACAGATACGCAGTATTTT CASSKPTDGTDTQYF TRBJ2-3 TRBV27 - 15
TGTGCCTGGGACGGGGATTCCTACGAGCAGTACTTC CAWDGDSYEQYF TRBJ2-7 TRBV30 - 12
TGTGCCAGTATGAACACCCGATATGGCTACACCTTC CASMNTRYGYTF TRBJ1-2 TRBV19 - 12
TGTGCCAGCAGTTTGGTTTCGCGGGAGGTAAGGGGGGCCAACGTCCTGACTTTC CASSLVSREVRGANVLTF TRBJ2-6 TRBV28 TRBD2 18
TGTGCCAGCAGTTCAAGCGGGACCTCCTACAATGAGCAGTTCTTC CASSSSGTSYNEQFF TRBJ2-1 TRBV27 TRBD2 15
TGTGCCAGCAGCCGACAGCGCTCCTATAATTCACCCCTCCACTTT CASSRQRSYNSPLHF TRBJ1-6 TRBV13 - 15
TGTGCCAGTAGTATTGTAGCGGGGGTCAATGAGCAGTTCTTC CASSIVAGVNEQFF TRBJ2-1 TRBV19 TRBD2 14
TGTGCCAGCAGCATAACTAGCGGGATATACAATGAGCAGTTCTTC CASSITSGIYNEQFF TRBJ2-1 TRBV5-6 TRBD2 15
TGTGCCAGTAGTAGGGACAGTACCTACGAGCAGTACTTC CASSRDSTYEQYF TRBJ2-7 TRBV19 TRBD1 13
TGTGCCACCAGCAGAGATGAGGAGGGGGGCCTTGAAGCTTTCTTT CATSRDEEGGLEAFF TRBJ1-1 TRBV15 - 15